Presented here are 22 T cell receptor beta chains from one specimen sequenced in a study of neoadjuvant anti-PD-1 for oral cavity cancer. The data were produced by immunoSEQ multiplex PCR, yet TCRdb's version contains in-frame clones alone and is incomplete. The data show approximately 15,000 clones, under 85% seen once. Time point in this sample: after neoadjuvant nivolumab, at surgical resection. Specimen: PBMCs, collected after nivolumab (anti-PD-1) treatment. Every receptor here comes from a person aged 35-80 years with oral cavity squamous cell carcinoma.

This chain links TRBV13 with TRBJ2-1; D tentatively reads TRBD1 or TRBD2 (5 bases each). V was clipped by 2 bases and J by 4 bases, with 12 bases between them. The CDR3 runs 15 residues. Germline CDR1 is PRHDT and CDR2 is FYEKMQ (reference sequence). The CDR3 spells CASSLFGTTYNEQFF. CDR3 coding DNA: TGTGCCAGCAGCTTATTCGGGACCACATACAATGAGCAGTTCTTC.

The chain has TRBV9 and TRBJ2-3; D might be TRBD2 (5 bases). The CDR3 runs 14 residues. Germline loops: CDR1 SGDLS, CDR2 YYNGEE. V shed 1 base and J shed 0 bases, with 6 bases lying between them. The CDR3 protein is CASSVLASTDTQYF. CDR3 nucleotide sequence: TGTGCCAGCAGCGTATTAGCGAGCACAGATACGCAGTATTTT. The variable domain in full, completed from reference TRBV9 and TRBJ2-3, reads DSGVTQTPKHLITATGQRVTLRCSPRSGDLSVYWYQQSLDQGLQFLIQYYNGEERAKGNILERFSAQQFPDLHSELNLSSLELGDSALYFCASSVLASTDTQYFGPGTRLTVL.

This clone has a handful of counts. V gene TRBV2 combines with J gene TRBJ2-7; 11 bases are a match to TRBD2. CDR3 length: 14 amino acids. V lost 7 bases to trimming and J lost 2 bases; unmatched junction nucleotides: 4. Germline CDR1 reads SNHLY; CDR2 reads FYNNEI. The CDR3 region is CASKLAGEPYEQYF. The CDR3, as DNA: TGTGCCAGCAAACTAGCGGGAGAGCCCTACGAGCAGTACTTC.

V gene TRBV2 combines with J gene TRBJ2-5; D possibly corresponds to TRBD1 (5 bases). The germline V gene encodes CDR1 SNHLY and CDR2 FYNNEI. The CDR3 length is 14 residues. V lost 6 bases and J 3 bases, leaving 14 bases between the germline ends. This chain's CDR3 is CASSLIGVEETQYF. In nucleotides, the CDR3 is TGTGCCAGCAGCCTTATAGGGGTCGAAGAGACCCAGTACTTC.

The V and J genes are TRBV5-1 and TRBJ2-3; D is undetermined. Germline V CDR1 and CDR2: SGHRS, YFSETQ. CDR3 length: 12 residues. Trimming took off 4 bases at V and 4 bases at J, with 7 bases between the two ends. CDR3 region: CASSLVPDTQYF. In DNA, the CDR3 is TGCGCCAGCAGCCTTGTTCCAGATACGCAGTATTTT.

In its sample, this clone was seen a few times. The rearrangement uses TRBV15 and TRBJ1-2; tentative D call: TRBD1 (5 bases). Trimming removed 1 base from V and 7 bases from J, with 13 bases in between. Germline CDR1 and CDR2: LNHNV and YYDKDF (reference sequence). CDR3 size: 14 residues. CDR3 loop: CATSRGQGSAGYTF. CDR3 DNA: TGTGCCACCAGCAGAGGTCAGGGATCGGCTGGCTACACCTTC.

This chain joins TRBV30 and TRBJ1-2; no reliable D call. Germline CDR1 reads GTSNPN; CDR2 reads SVGIG (reference sequence). Trimming pared 2 bases from V and 0 bases from J, leaving 16 bases between. The length of the CDR3 is 16 residues. The CDR3: CAWSPRLTISNYGYTF. The DNA of the CDR3 is TGTGCCTGGAGTCCACGCCTCACTATATCTAACTATGGCTACACCTTC.

The count of this clone is one. The chain uses TRBV28 and TRBJ2-7; TRBD2 aligns across 10 bases. The CDR3 totals 15 residues. Germline CDR1 and CDR2: MDHEN and SYDVKM. V lost 4 bases and J lost 5; bases outside the gene matches: 8. CDR3 bases: TGTGCCAGCAGTTCCGAGCGGGAGGGCCTGGACGAGCAGTACTTC. Amino acid sequence: CASSSEREGLDEQYF.

The genes are TRBV9 and TRBJ2-3; 7 positions match TRBD2. Germline lookup yields CDR1 SGDLS and CDR2 YYNGEE. The V and J ends lost 3 bases and 2 bases, in that order; junction bases with no gene match: 12. This CDR3 spans 17 amino acids. CDR3 protein: CASSAHPGTISTDTQYF. The CDR3 DNA sequence: TGTGCCAGCAGCGCGCACCCAGGGACTATCTCCACAGATACGCAGTATTTT.

This CDR3 is CASSRKRTSSTDTQYF. DNA for the CDR3: TGTGCCAGCAGCCGAAAAAGGACTTCGAGCACAGATACGCAGTATTTT. V and J are TRBV11-1 and TRBJ2-3, with TRBD2 as a possible D gene (5 bases). CDR3 size: 16 residues. Germline V gives CDR1 SGHAT, CDR2 FQDESV (reference sequence). V was pared by 5 bases and J by 0 bases, with 15 bases between.

V and J are TRBV5-1 and TRBJ2-7; D remains unclear. This CDR3 spans 14 amino acids. Between the trimmed V and J ends, which lost 0 bases and 2 bases, there was a span of 9 bases. The germline V gene encodes CDR1 SGHRS and CDR2 YFSETQ. In nucleotides, the CDR3 is TGCGCCAGCAGCTTGGGCGGAAACGCCTACGAGCAGTACTTC. It yields the protein CASSLGGNAYEQYF.

This clone has only one observation. This sequence joins TRBV6-5 and TRBJ2-7; D is uncertain. With 1 base removed from V and 0 bases from J, the gap between germline ends came to 10 bases. The CDR3 length is 15 residues. Per germline, CDR1 MNHEY and CDR2 SVGAGI. This CDR3 is CASSYYSLGSYEQYF. In DNA form, the CDR3 reads TGTGCCAGCAGTTACTACTCCCTCGGCTCCTACGAGCAGTACTTC.

The chain has TRBV19 and TRBJ2-2; 12 bases match TRBD2. The CDR3 is made up of 18 amino acids. V trimming: 1 base; J trimming: 5 bases; junction bases outside the gene matches: 8. CDR1 and CDR2 from the germline V gene are LNHDA and SQIVND (reference sequence). The CDR3 reads CASSIGGPSGRETGELFF. The CDR3 region has the DNA TGTGCCAGTAGTATAGGGGGGCCTAGCGGGAGGGAAACCGGGGAGCTGTTTTTT. The full variable domain, its missing parts supplied by reference TRBV19 and TRBJ2-2, is DGGITQSPKYLFRKEGQNVTLSCEQNLNHDAMYWYRQDPGQGLRLIYYSQIVNDFQKGDIAEGYSVSREKKESFPLTVTSAQKNPTAFYLCASSIGGPSGRETGELFFGEGSRLTVL.

The rearrangement links TRBV6-6 to TRBJ2-2, with TRBD1 matching over 8 bases. From germline, CDR1 is MNHNY and CDR2 SVGAGI (reference sequence). This CDR3 comprises 15 residues. V dropped 6 bases and J dropped 6; count of bases not matched to a gene: 9. This CDR3 is CASSPGGAWAGELFF. The CDR3 DNA is TGTGCCAGCAGCCCAGGGGGCGCTTGGGCCGGGGAGCTGTTTTTT.

This chain joins TRBV30 and TRBJ2-5, with a tentative D call TRBD2 (5 bases). V was trimmed by 0 bases and J by 5 bases, leaving 10 bases between them. The CDR3 runs 13 residues. Germline V gene data show CDR1 as GTSNPN and CDR2 as SVGIG (reference sequence). CDR3 in DNA: TGTGCCTGGAGTGTGCAGAGGAGGGAGACCCAGTACTTC. Translated, it gives CAWSVQRRETQYF.

This rearrangement joins TRBV7-9 to TRBJ1-5; D remains ambiguous. This CDR3 has 14 residues. The germline gives CDR1 SEHNR, CDR2 FQNEAQ (reference sequence). V was shortened by 5 bases and J by 6 bases, with 14 bases between the two germline ends. This chain's CDR3 is CASSPLGEAQPQHF. The CDR3 nucleotides read TGTGCCAGCAGCCCCTTGGGAGAGGCTCAGCCCCAGCATTTT.

This chain links TRBV5-1 with TRBJ2-5; 8 bases are shared with TRBD2. The CDR3 is 17 residues long. Germline values: CDR1 SGHRS, CDR2 YFSETQ. After removal of 2 bases from V and 5 bases from J, the junction contained 14 bases not matched to a gene. The CDR3 coding sequence is TGCGCCAGCAGCTTACGTCGATTAGCGGGGATGAGTGAGACCCAGTACTTC. Amino acid sequence: CASSLRRLAGMSETQYF.

The rearrangement joins TRBV27 to TRBJ1-2; D is uncertain. V was trimmed by 3 bases and J by 2 bases, leaving 13 bases between them. The length of the CDR3 is 15 residues. The germline V gene encodes CDR1 MNHEY and CDR2 SMNVEV (reference sequence). The CDR3 DNA sequence: TGTGCCAGCAGTTTCATCTCGACGCGAAACTATGGCTACACCTTC. Its translation is CASSFISTRNYGYTF.

The chain links TRBV6-5 to TRBJ2-3; the match to TRBD2 covers 10 bases. This CDR3 region has 16 residues. Trimming at V came to 0 bases and at J to 3 bases, leaving 3 bases not matched to a gene. Germline loops: CDR1 MNHEY, CDR2 SVGAGI. The CDR3 here is CASSYSILAGTDTQYF. CDR3 bases: TGTGCCAGCAGTTACTCGATACTAGCGGGGACAGATACGCAGTATTTT.

The V gene is TRBV9, the J gene TRBJ1-2, with 9 bases that match TRBD1. The CDR3 runs to 16 residues. The junction had 11 bases not matched to a gene; V was cut back by 3 bases and J by 5 bases. The germline V gene has CDR1 SGDLS and CDR2 YYNGEE. CDR3 loop: CASSGTGTGSGYGYTF. CDR3 sequence (DNA): TGTGCCAGCAGCGGAACCGGGACAGGGAGTGGGTATGGCTACACCTTC.

The chain carries TRBV5-1 and TRBJ2-7; D gene uncertain. Trimming took off 3 bases at V and 3 bases at J, with 7 bases between the two ends. CDR1 is SGHRS and CDR2 is YFSETQ in the germline V gene. The CDR3 spans 12 residues. CDR3 loop: CASSSSLYEQYF. CDR3 bases: TGCGCCAGCAGCTCATCCCTCTACGAGCAGTACTTC.

This chain links TRBV28 with TRBJ2-7; a possible D gene is TRBD2 (5 bases). The CDR3 runs 14 residues. V was clipped by 6 bases and J by 7 bases, with 19 bases between them. Germline-derived CDR1 and CDR2 are MDHEN and SYDVKM. The CDR3 coding sequence is TGTGCCAGCAGGCCGGGCCTCATTGGCGGGGAGCAGTACTTC. Its protein is CASRPGLIGGEQYF.